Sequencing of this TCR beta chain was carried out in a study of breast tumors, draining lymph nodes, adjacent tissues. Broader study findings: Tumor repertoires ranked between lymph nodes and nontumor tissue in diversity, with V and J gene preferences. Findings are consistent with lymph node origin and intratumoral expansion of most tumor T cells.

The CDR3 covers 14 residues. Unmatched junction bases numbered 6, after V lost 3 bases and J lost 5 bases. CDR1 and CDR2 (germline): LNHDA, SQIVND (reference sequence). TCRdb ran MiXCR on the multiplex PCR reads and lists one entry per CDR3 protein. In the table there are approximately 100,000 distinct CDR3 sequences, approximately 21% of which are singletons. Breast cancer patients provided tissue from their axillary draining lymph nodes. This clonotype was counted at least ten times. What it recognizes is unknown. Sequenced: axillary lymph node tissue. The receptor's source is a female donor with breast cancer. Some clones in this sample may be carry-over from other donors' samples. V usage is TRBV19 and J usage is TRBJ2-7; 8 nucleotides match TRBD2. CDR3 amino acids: CASSIGGALDEQYF. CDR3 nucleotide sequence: TGTGCCAGTAGTATCGGGGGGGCGCTGGACGAGCAGTACTTC. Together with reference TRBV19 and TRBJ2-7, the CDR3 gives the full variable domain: DGGITQSPKYLFRKEGQNVTLSCEQNLNHDAMYWYRQDPGQGLRLIYYSQIVNDFQKGDIAEGYSVSREKKESFPLTVTSAQKNPTAFYLCASSIGGALDEQYFGPGTRLTVT.